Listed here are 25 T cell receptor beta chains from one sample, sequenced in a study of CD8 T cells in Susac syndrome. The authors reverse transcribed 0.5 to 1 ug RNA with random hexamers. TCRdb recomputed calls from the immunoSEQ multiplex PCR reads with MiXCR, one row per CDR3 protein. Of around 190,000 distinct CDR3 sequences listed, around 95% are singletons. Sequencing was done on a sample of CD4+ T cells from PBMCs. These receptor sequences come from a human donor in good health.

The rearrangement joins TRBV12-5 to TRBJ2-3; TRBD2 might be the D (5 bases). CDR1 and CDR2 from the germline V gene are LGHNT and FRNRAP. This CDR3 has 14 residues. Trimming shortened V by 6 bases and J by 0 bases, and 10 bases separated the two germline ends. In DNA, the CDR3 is TGTGCTAGTGGCAGGACTCCTAGCACAGATACGCAGTATTTT. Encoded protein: CASGRTPSTDTQYF.

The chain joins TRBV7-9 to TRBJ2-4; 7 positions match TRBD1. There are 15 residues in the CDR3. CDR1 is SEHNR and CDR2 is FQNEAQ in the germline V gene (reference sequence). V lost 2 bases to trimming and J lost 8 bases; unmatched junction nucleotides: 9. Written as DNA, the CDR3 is TGTGCCAGCAGCTTAACCGGGACAGTTGGAGACATTCAGTACTTC. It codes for CASSLTGTVGDIQYF.

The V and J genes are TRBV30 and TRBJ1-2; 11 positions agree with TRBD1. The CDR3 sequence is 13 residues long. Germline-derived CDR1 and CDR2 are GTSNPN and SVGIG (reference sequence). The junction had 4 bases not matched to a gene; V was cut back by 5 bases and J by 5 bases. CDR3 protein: CAWGQGARYGYTF. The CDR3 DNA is TGTGCCTGGGGACAGGGGGCCAGGTATGGCTACACCTTC.

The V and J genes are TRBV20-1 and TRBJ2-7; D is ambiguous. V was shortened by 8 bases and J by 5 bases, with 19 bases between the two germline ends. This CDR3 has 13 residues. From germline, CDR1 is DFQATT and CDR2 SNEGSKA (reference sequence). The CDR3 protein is CSLFLENTHEQYF. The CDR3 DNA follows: TGCAGTCTCTTTTTAGAAAATACCCACGAGCAGTACTTC.

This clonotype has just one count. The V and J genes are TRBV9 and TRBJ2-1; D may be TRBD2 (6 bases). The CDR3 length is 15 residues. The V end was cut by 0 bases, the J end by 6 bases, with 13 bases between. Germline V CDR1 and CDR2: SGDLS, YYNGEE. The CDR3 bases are TGTGCCAGCAGCGTAGTGTCGGGACTGCTCAATGAGCAGTTCTTC. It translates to CASSVVSGLLNEQFF.

This CDR3 reads CTSSRATGPPNQPQHF. CDR3 sequence (DNA): TGCACCAGCAGCCGAGCAACCGGGCCCCCCAATCAGCCCCAGCATTTT. V usage is TRBV1 and J usage is TRBJ1-5; no DNA check was done on the table's D call, TRBD1. TRBV1 is flagged as a pseudogene. The CDR3 is 16 residues long.

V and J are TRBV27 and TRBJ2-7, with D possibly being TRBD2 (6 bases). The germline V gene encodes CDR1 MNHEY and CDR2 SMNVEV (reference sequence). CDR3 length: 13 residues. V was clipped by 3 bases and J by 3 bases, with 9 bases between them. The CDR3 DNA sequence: TGTGCCAGCAGTTTCGGGGGTGGCTACGAGCAGTACGTC. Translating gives CASSFGGGYEQYV.

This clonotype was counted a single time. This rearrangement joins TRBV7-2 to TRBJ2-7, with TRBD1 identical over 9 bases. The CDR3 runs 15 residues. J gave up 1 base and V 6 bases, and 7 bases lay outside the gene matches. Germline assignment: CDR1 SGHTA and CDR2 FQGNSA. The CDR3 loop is CASRPGTGSSYEQYF. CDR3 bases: TGTGCCAGCAGACCCGGGACAGGGTCATCCTACGAGCAGTACTTC.

CDR3 sequence: CASSRSSYEQFF. DNA of the CDR3: TGTGCCAGCAGCCGTAGTTCGTATGAGCAGTTCTTC. The genes are TRBV4-2 and TRBJ2-1; D is undetermined. Trimming cost V 4 bases and J 8 bases, with 9 bases left between them. There are 12 residues in the CDR3. Germline-derived CDR1 and CDR2 are LGHNA and YNFKEQ.

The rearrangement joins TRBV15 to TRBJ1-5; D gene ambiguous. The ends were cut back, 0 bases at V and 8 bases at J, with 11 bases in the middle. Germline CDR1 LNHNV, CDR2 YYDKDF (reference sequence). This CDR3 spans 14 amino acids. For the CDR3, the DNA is TGTGCCACCAGCAGAGAATCAGGAGGCAAGCCCCAGCATTTT. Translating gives CATSRESGGKPQHF.

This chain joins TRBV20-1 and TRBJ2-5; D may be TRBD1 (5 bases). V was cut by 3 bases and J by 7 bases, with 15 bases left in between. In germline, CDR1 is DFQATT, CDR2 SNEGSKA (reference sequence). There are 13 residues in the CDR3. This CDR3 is CSASAEGTGTQYF. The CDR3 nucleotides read TGCAGTGCTAGTGCCGAAGGTACAGGGACCCAGTACTTC.

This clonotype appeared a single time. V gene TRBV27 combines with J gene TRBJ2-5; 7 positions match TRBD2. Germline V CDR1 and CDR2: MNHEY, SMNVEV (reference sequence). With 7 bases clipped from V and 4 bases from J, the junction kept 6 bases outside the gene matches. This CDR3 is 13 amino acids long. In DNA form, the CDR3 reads TGTGCCAGCAAGCGCGGGAGCGGAGAGACCCAGTACTTC. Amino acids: CASKRGSGETQYF.

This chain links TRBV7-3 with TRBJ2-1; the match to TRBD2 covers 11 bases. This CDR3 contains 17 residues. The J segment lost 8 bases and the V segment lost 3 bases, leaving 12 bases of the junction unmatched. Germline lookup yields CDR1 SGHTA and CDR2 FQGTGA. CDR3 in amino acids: CASSFGNELAGVDEQFF. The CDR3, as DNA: TGTGCCAGCAGCTTCGGAAATGAACTAGCGGGAGTCGATGAGCAGTTCTTC. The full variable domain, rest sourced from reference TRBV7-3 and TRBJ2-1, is GAGVSQTPSNKVTEKGKYVELRCDPISGHTALYWYRQSLGQGPEFLIYFQGTGAADDSGLPNDRFFAVRPEGSVSTLKIQRTERGDSAVYLCASSFGNELAGVDEQFFGPGTRLTVL.

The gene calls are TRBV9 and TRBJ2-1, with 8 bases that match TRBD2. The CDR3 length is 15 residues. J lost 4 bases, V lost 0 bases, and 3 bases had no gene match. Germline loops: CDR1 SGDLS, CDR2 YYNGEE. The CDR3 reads CASSVAGGPYNEQFF. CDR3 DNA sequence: TGTGCCAGCAGCGTAGCGGGGGGGCCATACAATGAGCAGTTCTTC. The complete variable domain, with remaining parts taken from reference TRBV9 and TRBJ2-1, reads DSGVTQTPKHLITATGQRVTLRCSPRSGDLSVYWYQQSLDQGLQFLIQYYNGEERAKGNILERFSAQQFPDLHSELNLSSLELGDSALYFCASSVAGGPYNEQFFGPGTRLTVL.

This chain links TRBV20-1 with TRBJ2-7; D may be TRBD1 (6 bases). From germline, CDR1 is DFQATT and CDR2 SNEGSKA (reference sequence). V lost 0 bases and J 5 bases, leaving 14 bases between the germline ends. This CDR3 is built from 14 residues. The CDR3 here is CSARDPTGTNEQYV. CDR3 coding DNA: TGCAGTGCTAGAGACCCAACAGGGACCAACGAGCAGTACGTC.

As DNA, the CDR3 is TGTGCCAGCAGCTTAACAGGGGCAGTCACTGAAGCTTTCTTT. It yields the protein CASSLTGAVTEAFF. The chain uses TRBV7-9 and TRBJ1-1, with 7 bases aligning to TRBD1. The CDR3 is made up of 14 amino acids. CDR1 is SEHNR and CDR2 is FQNEAQ in the germline V gene (reference sequence). With V trimmed by 2 bases and J by 4 bases, 4 bases remained unmatched.

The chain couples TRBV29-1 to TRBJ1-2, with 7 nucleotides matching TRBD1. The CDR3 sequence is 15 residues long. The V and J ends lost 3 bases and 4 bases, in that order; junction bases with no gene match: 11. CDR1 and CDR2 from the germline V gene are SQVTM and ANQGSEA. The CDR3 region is CSVEADRQGVYGYTF. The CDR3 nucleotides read TGCAGCGTTGAGGCGGACAGACAGGGAGTCTATGGCTACACCTTC.

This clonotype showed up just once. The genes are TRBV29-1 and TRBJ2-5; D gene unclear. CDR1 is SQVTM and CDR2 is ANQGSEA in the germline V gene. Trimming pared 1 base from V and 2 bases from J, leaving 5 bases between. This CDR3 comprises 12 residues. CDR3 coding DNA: TGCAGCGTTGAAGTACTGCAAGAGACCCAGTACTTC. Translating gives CSVEVLQETQYF.

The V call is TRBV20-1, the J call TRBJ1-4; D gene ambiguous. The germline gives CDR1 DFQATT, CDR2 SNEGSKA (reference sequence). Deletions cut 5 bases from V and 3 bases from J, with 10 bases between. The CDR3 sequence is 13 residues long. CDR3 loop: CSAGVEANEKLFF. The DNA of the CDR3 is TGCAGTGCTGGAGTTGAGGCTAATGAAAAACTGTTTTTT.

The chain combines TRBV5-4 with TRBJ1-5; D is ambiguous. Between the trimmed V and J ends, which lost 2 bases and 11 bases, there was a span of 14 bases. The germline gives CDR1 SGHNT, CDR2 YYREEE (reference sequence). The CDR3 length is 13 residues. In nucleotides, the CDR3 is TGTGCCAGCAGCTTAGGGCGATTCGCAGCCCAGCATTTT. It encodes CASSLGRFAAQHF.

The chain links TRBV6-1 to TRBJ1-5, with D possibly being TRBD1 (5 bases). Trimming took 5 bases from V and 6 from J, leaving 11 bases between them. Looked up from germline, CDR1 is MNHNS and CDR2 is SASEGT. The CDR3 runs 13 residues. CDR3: CASSQGALQPQHF. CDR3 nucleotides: TGTGCCAGCAGTCAGGGAGCCCTTCAGCCCCAGCATTTT.

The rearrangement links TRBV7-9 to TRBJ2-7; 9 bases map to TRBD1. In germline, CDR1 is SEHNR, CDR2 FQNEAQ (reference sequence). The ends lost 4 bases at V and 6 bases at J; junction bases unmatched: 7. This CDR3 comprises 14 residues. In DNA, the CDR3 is TGTGCCAGCAGCTGCGGACAGGGGACCTGCGAGCAGTACGTC. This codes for CASSCGQGTCEQYV.

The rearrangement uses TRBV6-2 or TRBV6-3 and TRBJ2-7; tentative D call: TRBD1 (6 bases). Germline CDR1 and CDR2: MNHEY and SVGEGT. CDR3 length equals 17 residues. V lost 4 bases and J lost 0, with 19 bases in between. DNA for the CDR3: TGTGCCAGCAGTTTCCCACCGACAGGTCGTTTCTCCTACGAGCAGTACTTC. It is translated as CASSFPPTGRFSYEQYF.

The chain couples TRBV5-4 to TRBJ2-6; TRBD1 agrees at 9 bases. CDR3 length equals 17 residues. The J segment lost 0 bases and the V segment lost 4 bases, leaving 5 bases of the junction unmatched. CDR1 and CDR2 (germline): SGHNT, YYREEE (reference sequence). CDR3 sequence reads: CASSRGTGNSGANVLTF. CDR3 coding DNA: TGTGCCAGCAGCCGGGGGACAGGGAACTCTGGGGCCAACGTCCTGACTTTC.

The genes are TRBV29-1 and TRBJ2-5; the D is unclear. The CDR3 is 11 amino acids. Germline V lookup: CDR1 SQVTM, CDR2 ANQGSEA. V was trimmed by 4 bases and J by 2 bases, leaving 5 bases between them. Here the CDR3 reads CSVGSQETQYF. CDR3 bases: TGCAGCGTTGGCTCGCAAGAGACCCAGTACTTC.